Detailed here is one TCR beta chain. In the source study's methods: Reference gene primer amplification yielded estimated nucleated cell counts. Libraries were prepared by immunoSEQ multiplex PCR; TCRdb keeps only in-frame clonotypes and omits some of them. For V, J and clone size, that table is used; D and trimming come from the DNA. Among approximately 220,000 clones, approximately 83% were seen once, and the ten largest hold roughly 2.3%. This specimen comes from a study of blood T cell repertoires in COVID-19. V was shortened by 6 bases and J by 2 bases, with 12 bases between the two germline ends. The CDR3 covers 14 residues. Germline-derived CDR1 and CDR2 are ENHRY and SYGVKD.

The sample was peripheral blood. This chain uses TRBV10-3 with TRBJ2-3, with D perhaps TRBD1 (7 bases). The origin of this receptor is a woman aged 55-69 years with acute or convalescent COVID-19. In DNA, the CDR3 is TGTGCCATCAGCCTCAGGGGGGTCACAGATACGCAGTATTTT. Its translation: CAISLRGVTDTQYF.